The 18 T cell receptor beta chains given below trace back to one sample, sequenced in a study of Graves' ophthalmopathy and Graves' hyperthyroidism. Researchers took RNA transcripts and amplified TCR beta CDR3 regions from them. First-round RT-PCR employed HTBI primers, with a second-round multiplex PCR after it. TCRdb called the multiplex PCR reads again in MiXCR, with one record for every CDR3 protein. The sample comprises 200,000 to 250,000 distinct CDR3 sequences, around 45% of which are singletons, and 40% to 55% rests with the top ten. The sequencing input was peripheral blood. These receptors came from an adult man with Graves' ophthalmopathy.

This clonotype has only a few counts. V is TRBV10-3 and J is TRBJ2-2; unclear D gene. CDR1 and CDR2 from the germline V gene are ENHRY and SYGVKD. The CDR3 has 11 residues. With 7 bases removed from V and 6 bases from J, the gap between germline ends came to 6 bases. The CDR3 sequence is CAIKGPGELFF. CDR3 DNA: TGTGCCATCAAGGGCCCCGGGGAGCTGTTTTTT.

This clonotype was seen only a few times. V and J are TRBV12-3 or TRBV12-4 and TRBJ2-7; no firm D call. The CDR3 sequence is 13 residues long. V shed 2 bases and J shed 5 bases, with 10 bases lying between them. As DNA, the CDR3 is TGTGCCAGCAGTTTACCCGGAATCCACGAGCAGTACTTC. It yields the protein CASSLPGIHEQYF.

The genes are TRBV10-3 and TRBJ2-2; no clear D. The CDR3 has 15 residues. Germline V gene sequence: CDR1 ENHRY, CDR2 SYGVKD. Trimming cost V 4 bases and J 0 bases, with 9 bases left between them. The CDR3, as DNA: TGTGCCATCAGTGTGGTGCGAACGAACACCGGGGAGCTGTTTTTT. It encodes CAISVVRTNTGELFF.

As concerns this clonotype: The CDR3 end shows no conserved phenylalanine or tryptophan, and so a read error is likely. The V and J genes are TRBV29-1 and TRBJ1-1, with 10 positions matching TRBD1. This CDR3 is built from 12 residues. Germline CDR1 reads SQVTM; CDR2 reads ANQGSEA. The V segment lost 6 bases and the J segment 6 bases; nucleotides outside the gene matches: 4. CDR3 region: CSVDRGHAEAFL. The CDR3 region has the DNA TGCAGCGTCGACAGGGGGCATGCTGAAGCTTTCCTT.

This clonotype was recorded many times. This chain connects TRBV29-1 to TRBJ1-3; a possible D gene is TRBD1 (6 bases). This CDR3 comprises 14 residues. Trimming removed 3 bases at V and 2 bases at J, with 11 bases between. Germline lookup yields CDR1 SQVTM and CDR2 ANQGSEA. CDR3 protein: CSVDARGTGNTIYF. CDR3 coding DNA: TGCAGCGTTGACGCTAGGGGGACTGGAAACACCATATATTTT.

The J gene is TRBJ1-2, the V gene TRBV7-2; no reliable D call. Looked up from germline, CDR1 is SGHTA and CDR2 is FQGNSA. This CDR3 contains 16 residues. V was trimmed by 6 bases and J by 1 base, leaving 18 bases between them. The chain's CDR3 is CASRVGGVVLNYGYTF. In DNA, the CDR3 is TGTGCCAGCAGGGTAGGAGGTGTGGTACTTAACTATGGCTACACCTTC.

A word on this clonotype: One end of the junction is discordant with germline, which a read error may explain. V gene TRBV10-3 combines with J gene TRBJ2-5; possible D gene TRBD2, 6 bases. Germline V gene sequence: CDR1 ENHRY, CDR2 SYGVKD. The CDR3 sequence is 13 residues long. The CDR3 spells CASSSLARETQYF. The DNA for the CDR3 is TGTGCCAGCAGTAGCCTAGCGAGAGAGACCCAGTACTTC.

This clonotype was seen ten or more times. The J gene is TRBJ2-7, the V gene TRBV20-1; D gene uncertain. With 2 bases removed from V and 1 base from J, the gap between germline ends came to 3 bases. The CDR3 sequence is 11 residues long. The germline CDR1 and CDR2 sequences are DFQATT and SNEGSKA (reference sequence). CDR3 sequence reads: CSARLSYEQYF. The CDR3 DNA sequence: TGCAGTGCTAGACTATCCTACGAGCAGTACTTC.

V gene TRBV7-6 combines with J gene TRBJ2-5, with D possibly matching TRBD1 (5 bases). The V and J ends lost 1 base and 5 bases respectively, with 14 bases between them. CDR3 size: 15 residues. CDR1 is SGHVS and CDR2 is FNYEAQ in the germline V gene. CDR3: CASSLVLGQGETQYF. In nucleotides, the CDR3 is TGTGCCAGCAGCTTAGTTCTGGGGCAGGGCGAGACCCAGTACTTC.

Points on this clonotype: This may be a read error: a much more frequent sequence differs by one nucleotide. The chain links TRBV5-1 to TRBJ1-1; possibly TRBD1 for D (5 bases). The germline V and J ends were trimmed by 3 bases and 4 bases, with 16 bases remaining between them. The CDR3 covers 15 residues. Germline CDR1 reads SGHRS; CDR2 reads YFSETQ. In nucleotides, the CDR3 is TGCGCCAGCAGCTCCTCAGCAGGGATGGGCACTGAAGCTTTCTTT. Amino acid sequence: CASSSSAGMGTEAFF.

This clonotype came up a few times. The rearrangement uses TRBV5-8 and TRBJ2-5; TRBD1 aligns across 8 bases. The J segment lost 5 bases and the V segment lost 3 bases, leaving 6 bases of the junction unmatched. Germline V gene sequence: CDR1 SGHTS, CDR2 YDEGEE. This CDR3 is 14 amino acids long. For the CDR3, the DNA is TGTGCCAGCAGCTCCGGGACAGGTCGCGAGACCCAGTACTTC. The encoded protein is CASSSGTGRETQYF.

The gene calls are TRBV7-9 and TRBJ2-7; 9 bases map to TRBD2. V lost 1 base, J lost 4 bases, and 14 bases stayed unmatched. In germline, CDR1 is SEHNR, CDR2 FQNEAQ (reference sequence). CDR3 length: 18 residues. CDR3 protein: CASSLDLRLAGKQYEQYF. CDR3 DNA sequence: TGTGCCAGCAGCTTAGATTTGAGGCTAGCGGGAAAACAGTACGAGCAGTACTTC.

For this clonotype: The CDR3 carries no conserved terminal phenylalanine or tryptophan, so it likely arises from a read error. The chain carries TRBV20-1 and TRBJ2-5; possible D gene TRBD2, 5 bases. There are 14 residues in the CDR3. The germline V and J ends were trimmed by 0 bases and 4 bases, with 12 bases remaining between them. Germline assignment: CDR1 DFQATT and CDR2 SNEGSKA (reference sequence). The CDR3 sequence is CSARDLSRGETQYL. CDR3 in DNA: TGCAGTGCTAGAGACCTTAGCCGGGGAGAGACCCAGTACCTC.

Comment on this clonotype: At one of its ends the junction is not consistent with the germline gene, which may arise from a read error. The rearrangement uses TRBV6-5 and TRBJ1-2; D is unresolved. This CDR3 is built from 12 residues. The germline gives CDR1 MNHEY, CDR2 SVGAGI. The CDR3 DNA follows: TGTGCCAGCAGTTACTCGAGATCGCGGGCCATTTTC. Translated: CASSYSRSRAIF.

V gene TRBV12-3 or TRBV12-4 combines with J gene TRBJ2-7, with a weak D call TRBD2 (6 bases). This CDR3 contains 15 residues. Trimming pared 6 bases from V and 6 bases from J, leaving 21 bases between. CDR3 region: CASSVLGGSSGEQYF. CDR3 coding DNA: TGTGCCAGCAGCGTACTAGGAGGGTCGTCTGGCGAGCAGTACTTC.

The CDR3 region is CSAARGTLDTQYF. The CDR3 nucleotides read TGCAGTGCCGCCCGGGGGACCCTAGATACGCAGTATTTT. This sequence joins TRBV20-1 and TRBJ2-3, with D perhaps TRBD2 (6 bases). Trimming shortened V by 6 bases and J by 5 bases, and 15 bases separated the two germline ends. From germline, CDR1 is DFQATT and CDR2 SNEGSKA (reference sequence). CDR3 size: 13 residues.

This sequence joins TRBV10-3 and TRBJ1-1; 10 bases fit TRBD1. V was clipped by 6 bases and J by 4 bases; unmatched bases: 5. The CDR3 loop spans 14 amino acids. Germline V gene data show CDR1 as ENHRY and CDR2 as SYGVKD. The CDR3 bases are TGTGCCATCAGGGCCGGGACAGGGGCCACTGAAGCTTTCTTT. Amino acid sequence: CAIRAGTGATEAFF.

V usage is TRBV12-3 or TRBV12-4 and J usage is TRBJ1-5, with TRBD1 matching over 7 bases. V lost 5 bases to trimming and J lost 2 bases; unmatched junction nucleotides: 6. The CDR3 has 15 residues. The CDR3 DNA reads as TGTGCCAGCAGTGGTAGAGGGGGCGGCAATCAGCCCCAGCATTTT. Translated, it gives CASSGRGGGNQPQHF.